Each of the 13 T cell receptor beta chains below was sequenced from the same sample in a study of blood T cells in healthy people across ages. Primed by a sample-barcoded 5' primer and a J-beta primer mix, a second PCR proceeded for about 7 to 11 cycles. From the 5' RACE reads, TCRdb called clonotypes with MiXCR, one entry per CDR3 protein. The repertoire holds approximately 850,000 distinct CDR3 sequences, with 44% as singletons. The sequencing sample was made of blood. These receptors were obtained from a man in his 60s in good health.

This clonotype turned up a few times. A read error may explain this, as a much larger clone is one base away. V usage is TRBV29-1 and J usage is TRBJ2-1, with D perhaps TRBD2 (5 bases). Germline CDR1 SQVTM, CDR2 ANQGSEA. V was clipped by 4 bases and J by 13 bases, with 14 bases between them. The CDR3 is 11 residues long. DNA for the CDR3: TGCAGCGTTGTGTTGGGAGAGACCCAGTTCTTC. Translation: CSVVLGETQFF.

The CDR3 loop is CSARAPDRGAAYEQYF. The CDR3 coding sequence is TGCAGTGCTAGAGCCCCGGACAGGGGGGCAGCTTACGAGCAGTACTTC. The rearrangement links TRBV20-1 to TRBJ2-7, with 10 bases that match TRBD1. CDR3 size: 16 residues. Germline values: CDR1 DFQATT, CDR2 SNEGSKA (reference sequence). Losses at the gene ends were 1 base for V and 4 bases for J; bases not matched to a gene: 10.

In its sample, this clonotype was seen a few times. The junction departs from germline at one end; a sequencing error may be responsible. The chain combines TRBV11-2 with TRBJ2-3; 10 nucleotides align to TRBD2. The CDR3 totals 16 residues. CDR1 SGHAT and CDR2 FQNNGV come from the germline V gene. CDR3 sequence (DNA): TGTGCCAGCAGCCTCACCCAGCGGGGGGGCACGGATACGCAGTATTTT. The encoded protein is CASSLTQRGGTDTQYF.

The chain employs TRBV13 and TRBJ1-2, with D tentatively TRBD1 (5 bases). CDR1 and CDR2 (germline): PRHDT, FYEKMQ (reference sequence). The V gene lost 3 bases and the J gene lost 2 bases, with 16 bases spanning the gap. The CDR3 contains 16 residues. CDR3 sequence (DNA): TGTGCCAGCAGCTTTTTCTCGGGGGACGTAAACTATGGCTACACCTTC. It yields the protein CASSFFSGDVNYGYTF.

The V gene is TRBV12-3 or TRBV12-4, the J gene TRBJ1-2; D is undetermined. Trimming left V 2 bases short and J 4 bases short, with 11 bases between. The CDR3 is made up of 14 amino acids. For the CDR3, the DNA is TGTGCCAGCAGTTTAAGTCCACGAACCTATGGCTACACCTTC. As protein: CASSLSPRTYGYTF.

On this clonotype: A read error may explain this, as a much larger clone is one base away. V usage is TRBV12-3 or TRBV12-4 and J usage is TRBJ1-2, with 8 bases that match TRBD1. This CDR3 comprises 13 residues. V shed 5 bases and J 7 bases; nucleotides not matched to a gene: 6. CDR3 region: CASSRGQGFGYTF. CDR3 DNA sequence: TGTGCCAGCAGTCGCGGACAGGGATTTGGCTACACCTTC.

The chain combines TRBV24-1 with TRBJ2-1; 9 positions agree with TRBD2. The V gene end was trimmed by 5 bases and the J gene end by 7 bases; junction bases not matched to a gene: 17. There are 18 residues in the CDR3. Germline values: CDR1 KGHDR, CDR2 SFDVKD. CDR3 in amino acids: CATSAHRSSGGLKNEQFF. CDR3 coding DNA: TGTGCCACCAGTGCCCACCGGAGTAGCGGGGGTCTTAAGAATGAGCAGTTCTTC.

Only a few counts were recorded for this clonotype. The chain couples TRBV6-1 to TRBJ2-7, with D perhaps matching TRBD2 (5 bases). With the DNA end fitting TRBJ2-5 better, the J assignment may be wrong. CDR3 length: 12 amino acids. Germline V lookup: CDR1 MNHNS, CDR2 SASEGT. The CDR3 is CAASGWGETQYF. The CDR3 bases are TGTGCCGCCTCGGGGTGGGGAGAGACCCAGTACTTC.

The rearrangement uses TRBV6-2 or TRBV6-3 and TRBJ2-4; possible D gene TRBD2, 5 bases. The J call is in doubt because the DNA end fits TRBJ2-5 better. The CDR3 has 12 residues. Germline V gene sequence: CDR1 MNHEY, CDR2 SVGEGT. CDR3 residues: CASSSVAETQYF. CDR3 sequence (DNA): TGTGCCAGCAGTTCGGTAGCGGAGACCCAGTACTTC.

This clonotype appeared a few times. The rearrangement uses TRBV20-1 and TRBJ2-1, with a tentative D call TRBD1 (6 bases). Germline V CDR1 and CDR2: DFQATT, SNEGSKA (reference sequence). The CDR3 loop spans 14 amino acids. The ends were cut back, 6 bases at V and 5 bases at J, with 17 bases in the middle. The CDR3 region is CSARDTQGDNEQFF. CDR3 nucleotide sequence: TGCAGTGCCCGGGACACCCAAGGGGACAATGAGCAGTTCTTC.

As to this clonotype: This could be a read error, since a much larger clone is one nucleotide away. The chain employs TRBV6-5 and TRBJ2-5, with 10 nucleotides matching TRBD1. Gene TRBJ2-1 matches the end of the DNA better, so the J call may be wrong. The V gene's germline CDR1 is MNHEY and CDR2 SVGAGI. This CDR3 comprises 14 residues. The DNA for the CDR3 is TGTGCCACCAAGGGGACAGGGGTGTATGAGACCCAGTTCTTC. Translating it yields CATKGTGVYETQFF.

A remark on this clonotype: The junction differs from germline at one of its ends, possibly a read error. The V gene is TRBV5-1, the J gene TRBJ2-1; D perhaps matches TRBD1 (5 bases). Germline assignment: CDR1 SGHRS and CDR2 YFSETQ. This CDR3 is built from 15 residues. CDR3 sequence (DNA): TGCCCCAGCAGCTCAGGGAACTTCTCCTACAATGAGCAGTTCTTC. Translating it yields CPSSSGNFSYNEQFF.

Of note for this clonotype: Possible read error: a much larger clone is one base away. This rearrangement joins TRBV27 to TRBJ2-1; 11 nucleotides match TRBD2. The CDR3 is made up of 17 amino acids. Per the germline V gene, CDR1 is MNHEY and CDR2 is SMNVEV (reference sequence). CDR3 loop: CAGSAPPLAGVSNEQFF. The CDR3 nucleotides are TGTGCCGGCAGTGCCCCCCCACTAGCGGGGGTTTCCAATGAGCAGTTCTTC.